The rows below give T cell receptor beta chains drawn from one sample of a study of T cells after yellow fever vaccination. TCRdb re-called the 5' RACE reads through MiXCR, storing one row per CDR3 protein. Of about 340,000 distinct CDR3 sequences listed, under 15% are singletons. The sample here was CD4+ T cells sorted from PBMCs, taken 15 days after the yellow fever booster vaccination. Source of these receptors: a man between 18 and 29 years old who received the YFV17D yellow fever vaccine. Both conserved end residues are trimmed from each CDR3. Each record gives: V gene, CDR3 protein.

TRBV19	ASSFRYNQPQH
TRBV5-1	ASSRISSTDTQY
TRBV5-1	ASSTERLAGADTQY
TRBV7-2	ASSSGGIGTGELF
TRBV18	ASSSLQGTGNTIY
TRBV6-2/TRBV6-3	ASSLQWGAMAF
TRBV5-6	ASVHGGVNTEAF
TRBV12-3/TRBV12-4	ASSRYPYNEQF
TRBV5-1	ASSLSMGHRTGELF
TRBV7-2	ASSLDRVNSPLH
TRBV24-1	ATSDGSRDTQY
TRBV12-3/TRBV12-4	ASSPRDSTGGYT
TRBV9	ASSPSGRTGLGDGHEQY
TRBV6-1	ASSGLRTGSYEQY
TRBV2	ASRGGGETQY
TRBV12-3/TRBV12-4	ATGSGGTEAF
TRBV5-1	ASSTTGLGHYGYT
TRBV28	ASGIRTYQETQY
TRBV7-9	ASSFSKTNVLT
TRBV4-2	ASSQDTGRAKNIQY
TRBV3-1	ASSQDHQGTQQY
TRBV23-1	ASSHPVLGGCYEQY
TRBV6-5	ASKQSGGNEQY
TRBV5-1	ASSLVAKGLSGYT
TRBV12-3/TRBV12-4	ASSSWTGGTYSGNTIY
TRBV6-1	ATPREMNTEAF
TRBV3-2	ASSQDRRQF
TRBV7-3	ASSLNGYTGELF
TRBV20-1	SRASNTEAF
TRBV14	ASSLTGHPNTGELF
TRBV20-1	SAGTGQETQY
TRBV6-5	ASSYSGSSSYNEQF
TRBV6-1	ASSLDGGLLEQY
TRBV7-2	ASSLEGTSPLH
TRBV7-2	ASSLEKYNEQF